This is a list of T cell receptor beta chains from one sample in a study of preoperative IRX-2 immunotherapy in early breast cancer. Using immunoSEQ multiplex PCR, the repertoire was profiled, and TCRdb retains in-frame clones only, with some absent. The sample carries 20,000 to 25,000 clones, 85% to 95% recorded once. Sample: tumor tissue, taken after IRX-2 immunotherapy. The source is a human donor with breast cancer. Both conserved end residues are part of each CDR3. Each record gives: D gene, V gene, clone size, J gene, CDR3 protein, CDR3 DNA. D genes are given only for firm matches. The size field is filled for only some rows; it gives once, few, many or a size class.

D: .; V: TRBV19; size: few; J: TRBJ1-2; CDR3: CASSRGYYNYGYTF; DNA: TGTGCCAGTAGTAGGGGGTACTATAACTATGGCTACACCTTC
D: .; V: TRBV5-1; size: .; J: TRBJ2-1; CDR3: CASRGTTYNEQFF; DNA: TGCGCCAGCAGGGGCACAACCTACAATGAGCAGTTCTTC
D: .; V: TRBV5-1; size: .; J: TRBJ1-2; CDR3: CASTSGNGYTF; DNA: TGCGCCAGCACCTCAGGGAATGGCTACACCTTC
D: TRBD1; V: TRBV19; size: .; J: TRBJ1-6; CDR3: CASSIAVGQGNSPLHF; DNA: TGTGCCAGTAGTATAGCCGTGGGACAGGGAAATTCACCCCTCCACTTT
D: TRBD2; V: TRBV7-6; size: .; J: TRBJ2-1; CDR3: CASSSTGLESSEQFF; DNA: TGTGCCAGCAGCTCAACGGGACTAGAGTCCTCTGAGCAGTTCTTC
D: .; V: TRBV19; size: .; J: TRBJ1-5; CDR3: CASSLRDNNQPQHF; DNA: TGTGCCAGTAGCCTCCGGGACAACAATCAGCCCCAGCATTTT
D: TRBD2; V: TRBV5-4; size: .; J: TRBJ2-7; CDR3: CASSFAGSGGTPYF; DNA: TGTGCCAGCAGCTTTGCAGGTAGCGGGGGGACGCCGTACTTC
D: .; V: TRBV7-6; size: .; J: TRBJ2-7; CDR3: CASSLDLGIGEQYF; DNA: TGTGCCAGCAGCTTAGACCTAGGGATAGGCGAGCAGTACTTC
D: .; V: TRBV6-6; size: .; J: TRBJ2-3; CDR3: CASGPGQSTDTQYF; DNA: TGTGCCAGTGGACCGGGCCAGAGCACAGATACGCAGTATTTT
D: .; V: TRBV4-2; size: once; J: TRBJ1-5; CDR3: CASSQDIQSNQPQHF; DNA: TGTGCCAGCAGCCAAGATATCCAAAGCAATCAGCCCCAGCATTTT
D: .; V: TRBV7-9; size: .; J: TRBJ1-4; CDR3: CASRFQGRTNEKLFF; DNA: TGTGCCAGCCGGTTTCAGGGGCGAACTAATGAAAAACTGTTTTTT
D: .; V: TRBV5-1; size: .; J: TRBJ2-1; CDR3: CASSSDPPLPNEQFF; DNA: TGCGCCAGCAGCTCTGATCCGCCCCTACCGAATGAGCAGTTCTTC
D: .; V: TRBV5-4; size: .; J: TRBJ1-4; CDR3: CASSYTAGEKLFF; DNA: TGTGCCAGCAGCTATACCGCCGGGGAAAAACTGTTTTTT
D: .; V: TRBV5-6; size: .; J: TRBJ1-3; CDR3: CASSFGRASGNTIYF; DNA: TGTGCCAGCAGCTTTGGCAGGGCCTCTGGAAACACCATATATTTT
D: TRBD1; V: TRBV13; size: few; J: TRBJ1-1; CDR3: CASNLQGLETEAFF; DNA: TGTGCCAGCAACCTACAGGGGTTGGAAACTGAAGCTTTCTTT
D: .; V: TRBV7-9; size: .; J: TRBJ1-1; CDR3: CASSMRRIEAFF; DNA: TGTGCCAGCAGCATGAGACGGATAGAAGCTTTCTTT
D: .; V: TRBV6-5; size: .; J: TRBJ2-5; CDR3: CASSLAETQYF; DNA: TGTGCCAGCAGTTTGGCCGAGACCCAGTACTTC
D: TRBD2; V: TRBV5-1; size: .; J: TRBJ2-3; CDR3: CASAPSGGGFTDTQYF; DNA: TGCGCCAGCGCCCCTAGCGGGGGGGGGTTCACAGATACGCAGTATTTT
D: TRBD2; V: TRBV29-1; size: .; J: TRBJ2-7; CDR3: CSVEATSGAQQYF; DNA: TGCAGCGTTGAAGCAACTAGCGGGGCTCAGCAGTACTTC
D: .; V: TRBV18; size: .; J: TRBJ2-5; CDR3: CASSPPSQETQYF; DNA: TGTGCCAGCTCACCACCGAGTCAAGAGACCCAGTACTTC
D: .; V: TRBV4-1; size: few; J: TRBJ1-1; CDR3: CASSPIPQRDEAFF; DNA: TGCGCCAGCAGCCCTATACCCCAGAGGGATGAAGCTTTCTTT
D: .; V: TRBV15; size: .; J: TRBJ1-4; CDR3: CATSSPYSLNEKLFF; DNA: TGTGCCACCAGCTCCCCTTACTCCCTTAATGAAAAACTGTTTTTT
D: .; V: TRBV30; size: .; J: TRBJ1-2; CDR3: CAWSVGLSGYTF; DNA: TGTGCCTGGAGTGTGGGGTTGAGTGGCTACACCTTC
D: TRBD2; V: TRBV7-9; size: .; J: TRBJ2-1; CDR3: CASSLGKAGARRNEQFF; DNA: TGTGCCAGCAGCTTAGGGAAAGCGGGAGCTAGAAGGAATGAGCAGTTCTTC
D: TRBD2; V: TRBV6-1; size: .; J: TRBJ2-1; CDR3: CASSERASGSYNEQFF; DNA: TGTGCCAGCAGTGAAAGGGCTAGCGGGAGTTACAATGAGCAGTTCTTC
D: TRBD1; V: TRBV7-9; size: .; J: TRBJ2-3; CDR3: CASSFSTSTGKGADTQYF; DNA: TGTGCCAGCAGCTTTTCTACGTCGACAGGGAAAGGGGCAGATACGCAGTATTTT
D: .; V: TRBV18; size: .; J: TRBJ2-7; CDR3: CASSPGIYEQYF; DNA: TGTGCCAGCTCACCCGGAATTTACGAGCAGTACTTC
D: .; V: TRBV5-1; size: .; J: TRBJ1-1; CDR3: CASSSSEGAEAFF; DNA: TGCGCCAGCAGCTCCTCAGAGGGCGCTGAAGCTTTCTTT
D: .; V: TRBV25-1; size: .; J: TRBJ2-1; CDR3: CAVSGLSGVTSNEQFF; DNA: TGTGCCGTCTCCGGTCTATCTGGGGTCACCTCCAATGAGCAGTTCTTC
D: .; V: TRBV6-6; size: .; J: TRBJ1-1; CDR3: CASSYGQGNTEAFF; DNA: TGTGCCAGCAGTTACGGTCAGGGGAACACTGAAGCTTTCTTT
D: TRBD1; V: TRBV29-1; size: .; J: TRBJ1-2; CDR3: CSVVGGGEGNGYTF; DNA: TGCAGCGTTGTTGGAGGGGGCGAAGGGAATGGCTACACCTTC
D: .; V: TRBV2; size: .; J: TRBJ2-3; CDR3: CASRSTGSRAAYTQYF; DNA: TGTGCCAGCAGATCGACTGGGTCTCGAGCCGCTTATACGCAGTATTTT
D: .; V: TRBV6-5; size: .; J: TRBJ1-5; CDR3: CASSLYPVGDQPQHF; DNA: TGTGCCAGCAGTCTCTACCCGGTGGGGGATCAGCCCCAGCATTTT
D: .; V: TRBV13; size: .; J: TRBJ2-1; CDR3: CASSLDRVLGNEQFF; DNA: TGTGCCAGCAGCTTAGACAGGGTTCTTGGCAATGAGCAGTTCTTC
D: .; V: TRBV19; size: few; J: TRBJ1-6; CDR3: CASSTPQWRNNSPLHF; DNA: TGTGCCAGTAGTACCCCTCAATGGCGCAATAATTCACCCCTCCACTTT
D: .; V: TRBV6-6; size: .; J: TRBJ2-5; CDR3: CASGGGIQETQYF; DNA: TGTGCCAGCGGGGGCGGTATCCAAGAGACCCAGTACTTC
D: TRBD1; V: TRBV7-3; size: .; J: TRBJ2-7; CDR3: CASSPYTGAEQYF; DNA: TGTGCCAGCAGCCCGTATACAGGGGCCGAGCAGTACTTC
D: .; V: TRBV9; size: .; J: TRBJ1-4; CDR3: CASSTVPENNEKLFF; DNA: TGTGCCAGCAGTACGGTCCCGGAAAATAATGAAAAACTGTTTTTT
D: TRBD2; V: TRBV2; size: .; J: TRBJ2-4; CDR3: CASSEPGGASPRAKNIQYF; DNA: TGTGCCAGCAGTGAACCGGGGGGGGCTTCACCAAGAGCCAAAAACATTCAGTACTTC
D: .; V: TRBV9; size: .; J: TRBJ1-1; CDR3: CASSRDTYLNTEAFF; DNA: TGTGCCAGTTCCCGGGACACTTACTTGAACACTGAAGCTTTCTTT
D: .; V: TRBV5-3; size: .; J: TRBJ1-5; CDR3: CARSLGSGYWSNQPQHF; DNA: TGTGCCAGAAGCTTGGGGTCAGGGTACTGGAGCAATCAGCCCCAGCATTTT
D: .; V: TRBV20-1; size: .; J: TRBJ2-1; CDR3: CSGESYNEQFF; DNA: TGCAGTGGGGAGTCCTACAATGAGCAGTTCTTC
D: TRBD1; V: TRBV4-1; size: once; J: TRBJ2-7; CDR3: CASSQRVQGQDPYEQYF; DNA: TGCGCCAGCAGCCAAAGGGTCCAGGGACAGGACCCCTACGAGCAGTACTTC
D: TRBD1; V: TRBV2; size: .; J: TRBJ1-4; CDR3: CASSEAGTGREKLFF; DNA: TGTGCCAGCAGTGAAGCGGGGACAGGTCGGGAAAAACTGTTTTTT
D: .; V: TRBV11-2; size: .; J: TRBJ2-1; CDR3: CASSLNPSYNEQFF; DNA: TGTGCCAGCAGCTTAAACCCCTCCTACAATGAGCAGTTCTTC
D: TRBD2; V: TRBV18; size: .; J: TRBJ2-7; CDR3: CASSLNPTSGRAKGYEQYF; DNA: TGTGCCAGCTCACTAAATCCGACTAGCGGGAGGGCCAAAGGGTACGAGCAGTACTTC